This TCR beta chain is drawn from a study of CD8 T cells in ankylosing spondylitis. V shed 6 bases and J shed 8 bases, with 7 bases lying between them. The CDR3 runs to 11 residues. TCRdb analysed the 5' RACE reads with MiXCR anew, one entry per CDR3 protein. The sample has 90,000 to 120,000 distinct CDR3 sequences, around 24% seen once. The material sequenced was synovial fluid, either unsorted or a sorted T cell fraction (not recorded which). The receptor's source is a male donor with ankylosing spondylitis. V gene TRBV12-3 or TRBV12-4 combines with J gene TRBJ1-4; tentatively, D is TRBD1 (5 bases). CDR3 bases: TGTGCCAGCAGCTGGGACGAAAAACTGTTTTTT. Its protein is CASSWDEKLFF.